Listed here is a single TCR beta chain. This sample stems from a study of blood T cell repertoires in COVID-19. Overall study context: Sites in the United States, Italy and Spain provided acute and convalescent COVID-19 samples.

Per the original methods: Reference gene primer amplification yielded estimated nucleated cell counts. TCRdb's table, derived via immunoSEQ multiplex PCR, lists solely in-frame clones and lacks some. From that table come the V and J calls and clone size; the DNA was used to work out D and trimming. The sample has 200,000 to 250,000 clones, approximately 84% seen once. J lost 3 bases, V lost 4 bases, and 12 bases had no gene match. Germline CDR1 LNHNV, CDR2 YYDKDF (reference sequence). The CDR3 has 16 amino acids. The chain uses TRBV15 and TRBJ2-7, with TRBD2 matching 7 bases. Sample: PBMCs or T cells enriched from blood (not recorded which). The source of this sequence is a middle-aged man who had recovered from COVID-19. The CDR3 DNA reads as TGTGCCACCAGCATCCATCAAGCTAGCGGTAACTACGAGCAGTACTTC. The encoded protein is CATSIHQASGNYEQYF.